This T cell receptor (beta chain) was captured in a study of regulatory T cells in long-lasting Graves disease. Germline assignment: CDR1 MGHDK and CDR2 SYGVNS. The CDR3 is 15 amino acids. V dropped 3 bases and J dropped 3 bases, with 11 bases sitting between them. For TCR beta, libraries came from iRepertoire HTBI primers and Arm-PCR of CDR3 regions. MiXCR was run by TCRdb on the multiplex PCR reads, yielding one entry per CDR3 protein. The sample contains about 540,000 distinct CDR3 sequences, approximately 15% of which appear only once. Time point specified: newly diagnosed GD, antithyroid drugs for less than 3 months. PBMC-extracted RNA yielded the TCR library. Criteria from the American Thyroid Association guidelines were applied to diagnose Graves' disease. The same data also contributed to another study, on T cells in Graves' hyperthyroidism and ophthalmopathy. That investigation notes: A first-round RT-PCR of the TCR CDR3 used the HTBI primer set.

This sequence was found in a young man with Graves disease. The sequenced sample was peripheral blood mononuclear cells (PBMCs), obtained at new diagnosis, from a patient treated with antithyroid drugs. The J gene is TRBJ1-4, the V gene TRBV25-1, with TRBD1 as a possible D gene (5 bases). The CDR3, as DNA: TGTGCCAGCAGTGATGTCTGGGGGGCTAATGAAAAACTGTTTTTT. This translates into CASSDVWGANEKLFF.